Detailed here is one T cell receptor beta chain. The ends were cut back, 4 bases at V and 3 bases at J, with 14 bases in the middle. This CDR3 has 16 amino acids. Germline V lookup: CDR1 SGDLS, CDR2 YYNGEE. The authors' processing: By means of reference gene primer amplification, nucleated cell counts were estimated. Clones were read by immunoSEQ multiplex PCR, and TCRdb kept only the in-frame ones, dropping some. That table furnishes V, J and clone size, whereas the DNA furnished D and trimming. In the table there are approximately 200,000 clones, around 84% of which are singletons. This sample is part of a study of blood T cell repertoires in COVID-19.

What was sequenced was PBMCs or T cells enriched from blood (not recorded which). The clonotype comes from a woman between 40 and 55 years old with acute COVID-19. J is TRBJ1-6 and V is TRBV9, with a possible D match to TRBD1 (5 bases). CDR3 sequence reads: CASSPNAQGYNSPLHF. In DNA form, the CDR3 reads TGTGCCAGCAGCCCCAACGCCCAGGGCTATAATTCACCCCTCCACTTT.